One and the same sample provided the 9 T cell receptor beta chains below, sequenced in a study of T cells after somatic rescue of genetic block. Produced via immunoSEQ multiplex PCR; TCRdb's table is partial and in-frame only. The data show about 15,000 clones, with over 60% seen just once and under 35% held by the top ten. The sequencing sample was made of peripheral blood mononuclear cells (PBMCs). The receptor set was obtained from a man aged 18 to 30.

The V and J genes are TRBV28 and TRBJ1-4, with 9 positions matching TRBD1. Germline-derived CDR1 and CDR2 are MDHEN and SYDVKM. The CDR3 contains 14 residues. The junction had 8 bases not matched to a gene; V was cut back by 4 bases and J by 11 bases. The CDR3 region has the DNA TGTGCCAGCAGTTCAACAACAGGGGGCAGGAAACTGTTTTTT. Amino acid sequence: CASSSTTGGRKLFF.

V and J are TRBV4-2 and TRBJ2-7; weak D call: TRBD1 (8 bases). Germline V gene sequence: CDR1 LGHNA, CDR2 YNFKEQ. The length of the CDR3 is 16 residues. Trimming cost V 3 bases and J 3 bases, with 18 bases left between them. This chain's CDR3 is CASSQGGTGLLYEQYF. CDR3 coding DNA: TGTGCCAGCAGCCAGGGAGGGACAGGCCTCCTCTACGAGCAGTACTTC.

The V gene is TRBV11-2, the J gene TRBJ2-7; TRBD2 matches at 14 bases. Germline CDR1 is SGHAT and CDR2 is FQNNGV. The CDR3 has 17 residues. V shed 4 bases, J shed 5 bases, and the junction held 10 bases outside the gene matches. CDR3 sequence reads: CASSSRGTSGRVNEQYF. The CDR3, as DNA: TGTGCCAGCAGCTCCCGGGGGACTAGCGGGAGAGTCAACGAGCAGTACTTC.

The genes are TRBV10-3 and TRBJ2-1; D uncertain. The ends were cut back, 1 base at V and 5 bases at J, with 3 bases in the middle. Germline loops: CDR1 ENHRY, CDR2 SYGVKD. The CDR3 contains 12 residues. This chain's CDR3 is CAISELNNEQFF. The CDR3 DNA is TGTGCCATCAGTGAGTTGAACAATGAGCAGTTCTTC.

The chain couples TRBV5-4 to TRBJ2-1, with 8 nucleotides matching TRBD2. V shed 2 bases, J shed 2 bases, and the junction held 9 bases outside the gene matches. CDR1 and CDR2 (germline): SGHNT, YYREEE (reference sequence). This CDR3 region has 17 residues. CDR3 loop: CASSFSISGGTYNEQFF. The CDR3 DNA is TGTGCCAGCAGCTTCTCGATCAGCGGGGGCACCTACAATGAGCAGTTCTTC. The variable domain in full, completed from reference TRBV5-4 and TRBJ2-1, reads ETGVTQSPTHLIKTRGQQVTLRCSSQSGHNTVSWYQQALGQGPQFIFQYYREEENGRGNFPPRFSGLQFPNYSSELNVNALELDDSALYLCASSFSISGGTYNEQFFGPGTRLTVL.

This clone was observed a few times. This chain links TRBV2 with TRBJ2-7; D possibly corresponds to TRBD2 (6 bases). The germline V gene has CDR1 SNHLY and CDR2 FYNNEI. The CDR3 totals 16 residues. Trimming took 4 bases from V and 1 from J, leaving 17 bases between them. For the CDR3, the DNA is TGTGCCAGCAGTGGGGCGTTGGAGGGGCCTTCCTACGAGCAGTACTTC. Amino acid sequence: CASSGALEGPSYEQYF.

CDR3: CASSPRSWEGETQYF. CDR3 nucleotide sequence: TGTGCCAGCTCACCACGGAGTTGGGAGGGGGAGACCCAGTACTTC. This rearrangement joins TRBV18 to TRBJ2-5; 7 nucleotides line up with TRBD2. The CDR3 loop spans 15 amino acids. Germline V CDR1 and CDR2: KGHSH, LQKENI. V dropped 1 base and J dropped 5; count of bases not matched to a gene: 7.

The sample holds one count of this clone. V usage is TRBV7-9 and J usage is TRBJ2-3, with D unclear. V lost 8 bases, J lost 0 bases, and 12 bases lay in between. The germline V gene encodes CDR1 SEHNR and CDR2 FQNEAQ (reference sequence). The CDR3 has 14 residues. DNA for the CDR3: TGTGCCAGCCTCCACGGATCTAGCACAGATACGCAGTATTTT. Protein sequence: CASLHGSSTDTQYF.

This clone was detected only a few times. The chain combines TRBV5-1 with TRBJ2-3, with 7 bases aligning to TRBD1. Germline CDR1 SGHRS, CDR2 YFSETQ. The CDR3 covers 14 residues. The junction had 4 bases not matched to a gene; V was cut back by 2 bases and J by 4 bases. The CDR3 DNA is TGCGCCAGCAGCTTTACAGGGGCCCCAGATACGCAGTATTTT. This codes for CASSFTGAPDTQYF.